There are a few counts of the clone carrying this TCR beta chain. Per sample, extraction of total RNA gave at least 5.5 micrograms in every case. This specimen comes from a study of blood T cells in healthy people across ages. Trimming shortened V by 6 bases and J by 4 bases, and 9 bases separated the two germline ends. The CDR3 covers 11 residues. Germline CDR1 and CDR2: SQVTM and ANQGSEA. Alongside a J-beta primer mix, a sample-barcoded 5' primer served in a second PCR lasting roughly 7 to 11 cycles. Via MiXCR, TCRdb re-called the 5' RACE reads, giving one row per CDR3 protein. The top ten clones hold around a sixth of a sample with roughly 500,000 distinct CDR3 sequences, roughly a quarter of them seen once.

Input material: blood. This TCR was recovered from a woman between 65 and 79 years old in good health. The J gene is TRBJ1-1, the V gene TRBV29-1; no clear D. The CDR3 reads CSVLYSTEAFF. The CDR3 DNA sequence: TGCAGCGTCTTATATAGCACTGAAGCTTTCTTT.